This passage covers 21 T cell receptor beta chains from one sample sequenced in a study of blood T cell repertoires in COVID-19. The protocol was immunoSEQ multiplex PCR, while the TCRdb copy is restricted to in-frame clones and leaves out a portion. This table has 130,000 or so clones, more than 70% appearing once. Sequences were obtained from peripheral blood. Receptors were obtained from a man aged 55-75 years with acute or convalescent COVID-19.

The chain recombines TRBV10-2 with TRBJ2-5; 11 bases agree with TRBD2. The CDR3 covers 13 residues. Per the germline V gene, CDR1 is WSHSY and CDR2 is SAAADI. V trimming: 5 bases; J trimming: 5 bases; junction bases outside the gene matches: 1. The CDR3 DNA reads TGCGCCAGCAGTAGGACTAGCGGGGAGACCCAGTACTTC. It specifies CASSRTSGETQYF.

This clone has just one count. V and J are TRBV5-1 and TRBJ1-6; 10 nucleotides match TRBD1. Germline V CDR1 and CDR2: SGHRS, YFSETQ. The CDR3 spans 15 residues. V gave up 0 bases and J gave up 9 bases; unmatched junction bases: 3. In DNA, the CDR3 is TGCGCCAGCAGCTTGGGACAGGGGGCTGGTTCACCCCTCCACTTT. As protein: CASSLGQGAGSPLHF.

V gene TRBV2 combines with J gene TRBJ2-3; TRBD2 aligns across 9 bases. The CDR3 consists of 14 residues. Unmatched junction bases numbered 4, after V lost 8 bases and J lost 1 base. Germline assignment: CDR1 SNHLY and CDR2 FYNNEI. CDR3 in amino acids: CASGLAGRTDTQYF. In nucleotides, the CDR3 is TGTGCCAGCGGGCTAGCGGGGCGCACAGATACGCAGTATTTT. Variable domain in full (rest from reference TRBV2 and TRBJ2-3): EPEVTQTPSHQVTQMGQEVILRCVPISNHLYFYWYRQILGQKVEFLVSFYNNEISEKSEIFDDQFSVERPDGSNFTLKIRSTKLEDSAMYFCASGLAGRTDTQYFGPGTRLTVL.

J is TRBJ1-2 and V is TRBV7-8; the match to TRBD1 covers 9 bases. With 2 bases clipped from V and 4 bases from J, the junction kept 20 bases outside the gene matches. The CDR3 extends over 20 amino acids. Germline V gene data show CDR1 as SGHVS and CDR2 as FQNEAQ. The CDR3 reads CASSLLRVGTGTSRAYGYTF. Here the CDR3 DNA reads TGTGCCAGCAGCTTACTTCGCGTAGGGACAGGGACTTCAAGGGCCTATGGCTACACCTTC.

The chain links TRBV5-1 to TRBJ2-5, with D possibly TRBD2 on 5 matching bases. Germline V lookup: CDR1 SGHRS, CDR2 YFSETQ. The V end was cut by 0 bases, the J end by 5 bases, with 17 bases between. The CDR3 sequence is 16 residues long. The CDR3 loop reads CASSLDFSGYGETQYF. The CDR3 nucleotides are TGCGCCAGCAGCTTGGATTTCTCGGGGTACGGTGAGACCCAGTACTTC.

V and J are TRBV5-1 and TRBJ2-1; 14 bases are shared with TRBD2. Per the germline V gene, CDR1 is SGHRS and CDR2 is YFSETQ. The CDR3 loop spans 16 amino acids. V dropped 6 bases and J dropped 3; count of bases not matched to a gene: 5. CDR3 residues: CASIIGTSGGYNEQFF. The CDR3 DNA is TGCGCCAGCATAATAGGGACTAGCGGGGGCTACAATGAGCAGTTCTTC. The complete variable domain, with remaining parts taken from reference TRBV5-1 and TRBJ2-1, reads KAGVTQTPRYLIKTRGQQVTLSCSPISGHRSVSWYQQTPGQGLQFLFEYFSETQRNKGNFPGRFSGRQFSNSRSEMNVSTLELGDSALYLCASIIGTSGGYNEQFFGPGTRLTVL.

CDR3 region: CASKAGGFDTGELFF. The CDR3 DNA sequence: TGTGCCAGTAAGGCGGGGGGATTCGACACCGGGGAGCTGTTTTTT. The rearrangement links TRBV19 to TRBJ2-2, with 8 bases aligning to TRBD2. V shed 7 bases and J 3 bases; nucleotides not matched to a gene: 7. Per germline, CDR1 LNHDA and CDR2 SQIVND (reference sequence). This CDR3 has 15 residues.

The chain links TRBV5-1 to TRBJ2-5, with TRBD1 identical over 7 bases. CDR1 is SGHRS and CDR2 is YFSETQ in the germline V gene. Trimming removed 0 bases from V and 1 base from J; junction bases left unmatched: 6. The CDR3 runs to 16 residues. The CDR3 sequence is CASSLAARTGQETQYF. For the CDR3, the DNA is TGCGCCAGCAGCTTGGCCGCTCGGACAGGCCAAGAGACCCAGTACTTC.

V usage is TRBV5-1 and J usage is TRBJ2-2; D perhaps matches TRBD1 (6 bases). V was trimmed by 6 bases and J by 0 bases, leaving 12 bases between them. The CDR3 runs to 15 residues. CDR1 is SGHRS, CDR2 YFSETQ, per germline. The CDR3 spells CASNAQGTNTGELFF. CDR3 nucleotides: TGCGCCAGCAACGCCCAGGGGACGAACACCGGGGAGCTGTTTTTT.

The chain is built from TRBV13 and TRBJ1-1; 7 bases agree with TRBD1. The length of the CDR3 is 14 residues. CDR1 and CDR2 (germline): PRHDT, FYEKMQ (reference sequence). The trim removed 1 base at V and 4 bases at J, leaving 3 bases unmatched. CDR3 loop: CASSLDRGSTEAFF. CDR3 nucleotides: TGTGCCAGCAGCTTAGACAGGGGCAGCACTGAAGCTTTCTTT.

V is TRBV14 and J is TRBJ2-7, with 9 nucleotides matching TRBD1. The CDR3 has 14 amino acids. The germline gives CDR1 SGHDN, CDR2 FVKESK. The trim removed 3 bases at V and 4 bases at J, leaving 4 bases unmatched. DNA for the CDR3: TGTGCCAGCAGCCAGTACAGGGGGCCATACGAGCAGTACTTC. Translated, it gives CASSQYRGPYEQYF. Together with reference TRBV14 and TRBJ2-7, the CDR3 gives the full variable domain: EAGVTQFPSHSVIEKGQTVTLRCDPISGHDNLYWYRRVMGKEIKFLLHFVKESKQDESGMPNNRFLAERTGGTYSTLKVQPAELEDSGVYFCASSQYRGPYEQYFGPGTRLTVT.

The chain joins TRBV6-5 to TRBJ2-7; D possibly corresponds to TRBD1 (6 bases). CDR1 and CDR2 (germline): MNHEY, SVGAGI. Trimming left V 7 bases short and J 4 bases short, with 8 bases between. This CDR3 is built from 11 residues. The CDR3 DNA reads TGTGCCAGCACAGACAGGTACGAGCAGTACTTC. It specifies CASTDRYEQYF.

Comment on this clone: Other DNA sequences in this specimen translate into the identical CDR3. CDR3 nucleotides: TGTGCCTGGAGTGTACCAGGGAATAATTCACCCCTCCACTTT. It specifies CAWSVPGNNSPLHF. The J gene is TRBJ1-6, the V gene TRBV30; D perhaps matches TRBD1 (5 bases). The V and J ends lost 0 bases and 5 bases respectively, with 8 bases between them. CDR3 size: 14 residues. Germline CDR1 is GTSNPN and CDR2 is SVGIG (reference sequence).

As for this clone: This same CDR3 is encoded by further DNA sequences in the sample. The chain couples TRBV19 to TRBJ2-7; 12 bases match TRBD2. The V segment lost 3 bases and the J segment 3 bases; nucleotides outside the gene matches: 3. The CDR3 is 15 amino acids. Per germline, CDR1 LNHDA and CDR2 SQIVND (reference sequence). The CDR3: CASSISGLAGYEQYF. The CDR3 bases are TGTGCCAGTAGTATCTCGGGACTAGCGGGCTACGAGCAGTACTTC.

V usage is TRBV19 and J usage is TRBJ2-5; 7 bases are shared with TRBD1. This CDR3 has 16 residues. Losses at the gene ends were 0 bases for V and 0 bases for J; bases not matched to a gene: 4. Germline CDR1 is LNHDA and CDR2 is SQIVND (reference sequence). The CDR3 DNA reads as TGTGCCAGTAGTATAGAGGGACAGAGGTACCAAGAGACCCAGTACTTC. Translating it yields CASSIEGQRYQETQYF.

This rearrangement joins TRBV21-1 to TRBJ2-7; the table calls TRBD1, which could not be checked here. TRBV21-1 is reported as a pseudogene. The CDR3 runs 17 residues. The CDR3 is CASSKARQSVPVYEQYF. The CDR3 DNA is TGTGCCAGCAGCAAAGCCAGACAGTCGGTACCCGTCTACGAGCAGTACTTC.

This clone was seen just once. The CDR3 DNA follows: TGCGCCAGCAGCTTGGCTGCAGGGTCGAGGGAGCAGTACTTC. It specifies CASSLAAGSREQYF. The J gene is TRBJ2-7, the V gene TRBV5-1, with TRBD1 as a possible D gene (5 bases). Trimming cost V 0 bases and J 7 bases, with 14 bases left between them. The CDR3 length is 14 residues. The germline V gene has CDR1 SGHRS and CDR2 YFSETQ.

The chain combines TRBV7-2 with TRBJ1-4; D may be TRBD1 (6 bases). Between the trimmed V and J ends, which lost 5 bases and 2 bases, there was a span of 15 bases. This CDR3 contains 16 residues. From germline, CDR1 is SGHTA and CDR2 FQGNSA. In nucleotides, the CDR3 is TGTGCCAGCAGCGCCAACACAGGGCCGACTAATGAAAAACTGTTTTTT. Its translation: CASSANTGPTNEKLFF.

This chain connects TRBV19 to TRBJ1-5; 7 bases fit TRBD1. V lost 3 bases to trimming and J lost 1 base; unmatched junction nucleotides: 6. The length of the CDR3 is 16 residues. Germline V lookup: CDR1 LNHDA, CDR2 SQIVND (reference sequence). The CDR3 nucleotides read TGTGCCAGTAGTATCGCTCAGGGGGTGAGCAATCAGCCCCAGCATTTT. Translation: CASSIAQGVSNQPQHF.

This chain uses TRBV9 with TRBJ2-7; 10 bases fit TRBD1. After removal of 4 bases from V and 2 bases from J, the junction contained 9 bases not matched to a gene. The CDR3 runs 16 residues. The germline V gene has CDR1 SGDLS and CDR2 YYNGEE. CDR3 loop: CASSPRQGAVPYEQYF. The CDR3 DNA reads as TGTGCCAGCAGCCCCCGACAGGGGGCTGTACCCTACGAGCAGTACTTC.

The J gene is TRBJ1-2, the V gene TRBV12-3 or TRBV12-4; D is unresolved. The CDR3 has 13 amino acids. The ends were cut back, 2 bases at V and 3 bases at J, with 7 bases in the middle. The CDR3 protein is CASSLSHHYGYTF. For the CDR3, the DNA is TGTGCCAGCAGTTTAAGCCACCACTATGGCTACACCTTC.